These 22 T cell receptor beta chains came from one sample sequenced in a study of cytomegalovirus exposure and HLA in healthy donors. The PCR had 60 Vbeta and 13 Jbeta primers. Sequencing used immunoSEQ multiplex PCR; TCRdb keeps in-frame clones, though not all of them. The sample has about 150,000 clones, 80% seen once. What was sequenced was PBMCs. These receptors came from a man aged 25-45 years in good health and CMV-seropositive.

The V gene is TRBV19, the J gene TRBJ1-4, with TRBD1 matching 7 bases. V was clipped by 11 bases and J by 1 base; unmatched bases: 7. The CDR3 sequence is 14 residues long. Germline CDR1 is LNHDA and CDR2 is SQIVND (reference sequence). The DNA for the CDR3 is TGTGCCGCAGGGACAGTAGAAACTAATGAAAAACTGTTTTTT. It is translated as CAAGTVETNEKLFF.

This clone was detected only a few times. The chain combines TRBV28 with TRBJ1-1; 7 bases map to TRBD1. The ends lost 2 bases at V and 5 bases at J; junction bases unmatched: 2. CDR3 length equals 13 residues. Germline loops: CDR1 MDHEN, CDR2 SYDVKM. The CDR3 DNA reads as TGTGCCAGCAGTTTAGACAGGGAGACTGAAGCTTTCTTT. This gives the protein CASSLDRETEAFF. Combining the CDR3 with reference TRBV28 and TRBJ1-1 gives the whole variable domain DVKVTQSSRYLVKRTGEKVFLECVQDMDHENMFWYRQDPGLGLRLIYFSYDVKMKEKGDIPEGYSVSREKKERFSLILESASTNQTSMYLCASSLDRETEAFFGQGTRLTVV.

The chain is built from TRBV30 and TRBJ2-1, with D maybe TRBD2 (5 bases). Germline V gene lookup returns CDR1 GTSNPN and CDR2 SVGIG (reference sequence). The length of the CDR3 is 15 residues. V was trimmed by 0 bases and J by 6 bases, leaving 15 bases between them. The CDR3, as DNA: TGTGCCTGGAGTGTACTTGGCGGGTGTTGCAATGAGCAGTTCTTC. It is translated as CAWSVLGGCCNEQFF.

The genes are TRBV7-6 and TRBJ2-3; D is undetermined. The CDR3 has 13 residues. V lost 0 bases and J 7 bases, leaving 8 bases between the germline ends. Germline CDR1 reads SGHVS; CDR2 reads FNYEAQ. DNA for the CDR3: TGTGCCAGCAGCTTAGCGTCTACGAATACGCAGTATTTT. Translation gives CASSLASTNTQYF.

This clone was seen a few times. The chain combines TRBV7-9 with TRBJ2-5, with 7 bases aligning to TRBD1. The CDR3 is made up of 14 amino acids. The J segment lost 3 bases and the V segment lost 5 bases, leaving 6 bases of the junction unmatched. Germline assignment: CDR1 SEHNR and CDR2 FQNEAQ (reference sequence). The CDR3 DNA reads TGTGCCAGCAGCGACGGGACAGCAAAAGAGACCCAGTACTTC. Encoded protein: CASSDGTAKETQYF. The full variable domain, its missing parts supplied by reference TRBV7-9 and TRBJ2-5, is DTGVSQNPRHKITKRGQNVTFRCDPISEHNRLYWYRQTLGQGPEFLTYFQNEAQLEKSRLLSDRFSAERPKGSFSTLEIQRTEQGDSAMYLCASSDGTAKETQYFGPGTRLLVL.

This chain links TRBV2 with TRBJ1-4; D is possibly TRBD1 (6 bases). The CDR3 runs to 17 residues. Between the trimmed V and J ends, which lost 3 bases and 7 bases, there was a span of 21 bases. Germline assignment: CDR1 SNHLY and CDR2 FYNNEI. DNA for the CDR3: TGTGCCAGCAGTGAGCGGGGGCATACTTCCCGCGGTGAAAAACTGTTTTTT. It encodes CASSERGHTSRGEKLFF.

The genes are TRBV9 and TRBJ2-1, with D possibly being TRBD2 (5 bases). The CDR3 consists of 16 residues. Looked up from germline, CDR1 is SGDLS and CDR2 is YYNGEE. V was pared by 4 bases and J by 0 bases, with 14 bases between. The CDR3 sequence: CASSPSPVGSYNEQFF. Here the CDR3 DNA reads TGTGCCAGCAGCCCTAGCCCAGTCGGCTCCTACAATGAGCAGTTCTTC.

The chain recombines TRBV4-2 with TRBJ1-6, with D perhaps matching TRBD1 (5 bases). V was trimmed by 1 base and J by 0 bases, leaving 13 bases between them. The CDR3 consists of 18 residues. Germline V gene lookup returns CDR1 LGHNA and CDR2 YNFKEQ. The CDR3 here is CASSQGGGKSSYNSPLHF. Written as DNA, the CDR3 is TGTGCCAGCAGCCAAGGTGGGGGGAAGAGCTCCTATAATTCACCCCTCCACTTT.

The gene calls are TRBV27 and TRBJ1-5; D gene uncertain. Germline loops: CDR1 MNHEY, CDR2 SMNVEV (reference sequence). The V and J ends lost 0 bases and 5 bases respectively, with 11 bases between them. The CDR3 sequence is 15 residues long. The CDR3, as DNA: TGTGCCAGCAGTTTATCGCAGAGGGCCTATCAGCCCCAGCATTTT. Protein: CASSLSQRAYQPQHF.

Only one count was recorded for this clone. The chain uses TRBV7-9 and TRBJ2-3; 8 nucleotides line up with TRBD1. Germline trimming cut 5 bases from V and 6 bases from J; bases unmatched to any gene: 10. From germline, CDR1 is SEHNR and CDR2 FQNEAQ (reference sequence). This CDR3 has 15 amino acids. The CDR3 reads CASSPSRQGSDTQYF. CDR3 coding DNA: TGTGCCAGCAGCCCCAGCCGACAGGGGTCGGATACGCAGTATTTT.

The gene calls are TRBV6-1 and TRBJ2-7, with D possibly being TRBD1 (5 bases). The CDR3 has 18 residues. V lost 1 base and J 3 bases, leaving 22 bases between the germline ends. Germline values: CDR1 MNHNS, CDR2 SASEGT. The CDR3 region is CASSEEDSSPIIIYEQYF. DNA of the CDR3: TGTGCCAGCAGTGAAGAAGACAGCTCACCAATAATAATCTACGAGCAGTACTTC.

The chain uses TRBV4-3 and TRBJ2-5, with 7 bases that match TRBD2. V lost 2 bases, J lost 7 bases, and 7 bases stayed unmatched. There are 14 residues in the CDR3. Germline V gene sequence: CDR1 LGHNA, CDR2 YSLEER. CDR3 sequence: CASSQYGTGGTQYF. Written as DNA, the CDR3 is TGCGCCAGCAGCCAATACGGGACGGGGGGGACCCAGTACTTC.

The chain combines TRBV5-1 with TRBJ2-2; 8 bases fit TRBD1. From germline, CDR1 is SGHRS and CDR2 YFSETQ. This CDR3 has 16 amino acids. The V gene end was trimmed by 4 bases and the J gene end by 1 base; junction bases not matched to a gene: 6. The CDR3 is CASSQTGDVNTGELFF. DNA of the CDR3: TGCGCCAGCAGCCAGACAGGGGACGTGAACACCGGGGAGCTGTTTTTT.

The chain uses TRBV30 and TRBJ1-1, with 9 bases aligning to TRBD1. The ends lost 2 bases at V and 1 base at J; junction bases unmatched: 5. CDR1 and CDR2 from the germline V gene are GTSNPN and SVGIG (reference sequence). This CDR3 contains 15 residues. In DNA form, the CDR3 reads TGTGCCTGGAGTAAAGGGGACAGGGAGAACACTGAAGCTTTCTTT. Encoded protein: CAWSKGDRENTEAFF.

V usage is TRBV13 and J usage is TRBJ1-1; the D gene is possibly TRBD1 (6 bases). This CDR3 region has 15 residues. The V end was cut by 5 bases, the J end by 2 bases, with 15 bases between. From germline, CDR1 is PRHDT and CDR2 FYEKMQ (reference sequence). CDR3 DNA sequence: TGTGCCAGCAGCGCGGCGGGGGGGCACAACACTGAAGCTTTCTTT. This translates into CASSAAGGHNTEAFF.

The CDR3 sequence: CASSPTTGEHEQFF. The CDR3 DNA is TGCGCCAGCAGCCCTACAACAGGGGAGCATGAGCAGTTCTTC. The chain is built from TRBV5-1 and TRBJ2-1; 7 bases are a match to TRBD1. With V trimmed by 4 bases and J by 8 bases, 9 bases remained unmatched. Germline assignment: CDR1 SGHRS and CDR2 YFSETQ. The CDR3 consists of 14 residues.

V gene TRBV9 combines with J gene TRBJ2-2; 7 bases fit TRBD1. V lost 3 bases to trimming and J lost 4 bases; unmatched junction nucleotides: 3. This CDR3 region has 14 residues. Germline V gives CDR1 SGDLS, CDR2 YYNGEE. The DNA of the CDR3 is TGTGCCAGCAGCGCACAGGGGTTCACCGGGGAGCTGTTTTTT. Translation gives CASSAQGFTGELFF.

This chain connects TRBV7-2 to TRBJ2-1; 7 nucleotides match TRBD2. Germline loops: CDR1 SGHTA, CDR2 FQGNSA. CDR3 size: 15 residues. V trimming: 5 bases; J trimming: 6 bases; junction bases outside the gene matches: 10. In DNA form, the CDR3 reads TGTGCCAGCAGCCGCATGACTAGCCCAGGCAATGAGCAGTTCTTC. It encodes CASSRMTSPGNEQFF.

The rearrangement uses TRBV7-6 and TRBJ2-5; tentatively, D is TRBD1 (6 bases). The CDR3 is 16 residues long. With 4 bases removed from V and 5 bases from J, the gap between germline ends came to 20 bases. From germline, CDR1 is SGHVS and CDR2 FNYEAQ. CDR3 sequence (DNA): TGTGCCAGCAGCTCCCCCCTAGGGGGTGGACGGGAGACCCAGTACTTC. It codes for CASSSPLGGGRETQYF. The full variable domain, in which reference TRBV7-6 and TRBJ2-5 provide the parts outside the CDR3, is GAGVSQSPRYKVTKRGQDVALRCDPISGHVSLYWYRQALGQGPEFLTYFNYEAQQDKSGLPNDRFSAERPEGSISTLTIQRTEQRDSAMYRCASSSPLGGGRETQYFGPGTRLLVL.

This clone was found once. CDR3 nucleotide sequence: TGCGCCAGCAGCTTGGGACAGCCTAATCAGCCCCAGCATTTT. This gives the protein CASSLGQPNQPQHF. This chain uses TRBV5-1 with TRBJ1-5, with a weak D call TRBD1 (5 bases). Per germline, CDR1 SGHRS and CDR2 YFSETQ. CDR3 length equals 14 residues. Deletions cut 0 bases from V and 4 bases from J, with 8 bases between.

The chain has TRBV5-1 and TRBJ2-7, with 15 bases matching TRBD2. This CDR3 is built from 17 residues. J gave up 1 base and V 4 bases, and 6 bases lay outside the gene matches. Germline CDR1 reads SGHRS; CDR2 reads YFSETQ. The DNA of the CDR3 is TGCGCCAGCAGCAAGGGACTAGCGGGGGGTCCATCCTACGAGCAGTACTTC. Amino acid sequence: CASSKGLAGGPSYEQYF.

Note on this clone: Compared with germline, one end of the junction differs, possibly owing to a read error. J is TRBJ2-1 and V is TRBV7-9; possibly TRBD1 for D (5 bases). The length of the CDR3 is 16 residues. CDR1 and CDR2 (germline): SEHNR, FQNEAQ (reference sequence). The CDR3 DNA reads TGTTCCAGCAGCTTAAGGGTAGGGGTCTCCTACAATGAGCAGTTCTTC. This translates into CSSSLRVGVSYNEQFF.